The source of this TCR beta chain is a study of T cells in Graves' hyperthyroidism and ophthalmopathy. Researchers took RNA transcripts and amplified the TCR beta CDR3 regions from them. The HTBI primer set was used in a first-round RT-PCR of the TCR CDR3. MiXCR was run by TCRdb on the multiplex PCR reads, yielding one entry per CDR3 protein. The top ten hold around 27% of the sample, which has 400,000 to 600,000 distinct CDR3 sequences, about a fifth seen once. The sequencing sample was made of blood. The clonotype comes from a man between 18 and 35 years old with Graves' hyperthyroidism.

The CDR3 sequence: CASKNSAGNTEAFF. The CDR3 DNA follows: TGCGCCAGCAAAAATTCCGCGGGGAACACTGAAGCTTTCTTT. This chain uses TRBV5-1 with TRBJ1-1; D uncertain. V lost 6 bases, J lost 1 base, and 13 bases lay in between. Germline loops: CDR1 SGHRS, CDR2 YFSETQ. The CDR3 spans 14 residues.